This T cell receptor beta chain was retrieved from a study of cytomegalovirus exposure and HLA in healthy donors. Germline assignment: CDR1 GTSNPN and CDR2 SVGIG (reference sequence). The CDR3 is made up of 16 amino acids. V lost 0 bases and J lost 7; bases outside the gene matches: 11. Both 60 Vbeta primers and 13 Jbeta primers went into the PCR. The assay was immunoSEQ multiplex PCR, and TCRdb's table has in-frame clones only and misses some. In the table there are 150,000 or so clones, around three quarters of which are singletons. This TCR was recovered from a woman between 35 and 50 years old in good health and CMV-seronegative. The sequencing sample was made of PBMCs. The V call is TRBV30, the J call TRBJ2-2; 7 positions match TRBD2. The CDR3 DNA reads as TGTGCCTGGAGTGTATATAGGGGAGGGAACCTCGGGGAGCTGTTTTTT. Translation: CAWSVYRGGNLGELFF.